The source of this T cell receptor (beta chain) is a study of molecular identifiers for immune sequencing clone quantification. Whole-study results and caveats: Detection of one spiked Jurkat cell's TCR RNA reportedly worked in 1 million or so naive cells. Barcode sharing among identical TCR molecules could make large clones appear smaller.

This clonotype was picked up many times. The antigen is not known. The CDR3 covers 15 residues. CDR1 and CDR2 from the germline V gene are SGHVS and FNYEAQ. Trimming removed 1 base at V and 6 bases at J, with 13 bases between. TCRdb passed the PCR reads through MiXCR, listing each CDR3 protein once. The sample yields about 320,000 distinct CDR3 sequences, 20% to 25% seen once. The chain links TRBV7-6 to TRBJ2-1; TRBD1 might be the D (6 bases). Sequencing input: naive CD8+ T cells from blood, with Jurkat cell RNA spiked in. Stated subset: FACS-sorted CD8+CD4-CCR7+CD45RA+ naive T cells. This clonotype was sampled from a human donor in good health. Some libraries in this study had Jurkat cell RNA spiked in. CDR3 sequence: CASSLVTGTANEQFF. In DNA, the CDR3 is TGTGCCAGCAGCTTAGTTACAGGGACCGCCAATGAGCAGTTCTTC.